The 13 T cell receptor beta chains below were found in one sample sequenced in a study of blood T cells in healthy people across ages (dated by TCRdb to the mid-2010s). The library was made by 5' RACE. Sequencing took place on an Illumina HiSeq 2500. The second PCR ran for about 7 to 11 cycles and used a J-beta primer mix along with a sample-barcoded 5' primer. The raw public reads went through TCRdb reprocessing: fastp at Q25, MiXCR clone calling, in-frame beta chains kept. Each CDR3 protein appears once, grouped with its most common genes and DNA. Present in this sample are fewer than 1 million distinct CDR3 sequences, under 45% of which were seen just once. 15% to 25% of the sample comes from the top ten. Material for sequencing was blood. The origin of the receptors is a man aged 55 to 70 in good health.

V is TRBV6-5 and J is TRBJ1-5; a possible D gene is TRBD1 (5 bases). The CDR3 is made up of 18 amino acids. The V gene lost 2 bases and the J gene lost 3 bases, with 20 bases spanning the gap. Germline CDR1 MNHEY, CDR2 SVGAGI. The CDR3, as DNA: TGTGCCAGCAGTTACCCGGATGGGGCAGGAGCGGTCAATCAGCCCCAGCATTTT. Protein: CASSYPDGAGAVNQPQHF.

This clonotype was detected only a few times. The rearrangement links TRBV4-1 to TRBJ1-2; D not certain. Germline CDR1 and CDR2: MGHRA and YSYEKL. This CDR3 has 13 residues. V lost 1 base and J 4 bases, leaving 7 bases between the germline ends. In DNA, the CDR3 is TGCGCCAGCAGCCAAGGGGGAGTCTATGGCTACACCTTC. Amino acids: CASSQGGVYGYTF.

The chain employs TRBV12-3 or TRBV12-4 and TRBJ2-1; no reliable D call. The CDR3 has 11 amino acids. V lost 6 bases to trimming and J lost 8 bases, with 8 bases between them. CDR3 bases: TGTGCCAGCAGGGCTGGGGATGAGCAGTTCTTC. This encodes CASRAGDEQFF.

The V call is TRBV4-2, the J call TRBJ2-7, with D perhaps TRBD1 or TRBD2 (5 bases each). The V gene's germline CDR1 is LGHNA and CDR2 YNFKEQ. V was cut by 0 bases and J by 0 bases, with 18 bases left in between. This CDR3 contains 18 residues. CDR3 coding DNA: TGTGCCAGCAGCCAAGATGAGATCCGGGACGGTAGCTCCTACGAGCAGTACTTC. This encodes CASSQDEIRDGSSYEQYF.

V and J are TRBV29-1 and TRBJ2-7; 10 bases fit TRBD1. CDR3 length: 15 residues. Trimming cost V 3 bases and J 3 bases; bases outside gene matches: 8. Germline V gives CDR1 SQVTM, CDR2 ANQGSEA. CDR3 nucleotide sequence: TGCAGCGTTGAGGGGCGGGGGGACAGGGGCTACGAGCAGTACTTC. It is translated as CSVEGRGDRGYEQYF.

A few counts support this clonotype. The V call is TRBV4-3, the J call TRBJ2-3; 9 bases match TRBD2. This CDR3 is 16 amino acids long. Losses at the gene ends were 0 bases for V and 5 bases for J; bases not matched to a gene: 6. CDR1 is LGHNA and CDR2 is YSLEER in the germline V gene. The CDR3 DNA sequence: TGCGCCAGCAGCCAAGATCATGGTAGCGGGGGAGATACGCAGTATTTT. It codes for CASSQDHGSGGDTQYF.

This clonotype showed up many times. The rearrangement joins TRBV4-3 to TRBJ2-5; perhaps TRBD2 as D (5 bases). The CDR3 consists of 14 residues. V was trimmed by 2 bases and J by 1 base, leaving 8 bases between them. Germline V CDR1 and CDR2: LGHNA, YSLEER. The CDR3 DNA is TGCGCCAGCAGCCAAAGCGGAGTCCAAGAGACCCAGTACTTC. It translates to CASSQSGVQETQYF.

This clonotype was detected ten times or more. The V gene is TRBV20-1, the J gene TRBJ2-7, with 11 nucleotides matching TRBD2. The CDR3 has 17 residues. Germline V gives CDR1 DFQATT, CDR2 SNEGSKA (reference sequence). V lost 3 bases, J lost 2 bases, and 12 bases stayed unmatched. The DNA of the CDR3 is TGCAGTGCTAGCCTTTGGGGGACTAGCGGACCTACCTACGAGCAGTACTTC. Translating it yields CSASLWGTSGPTYEQYF.

The chain employs TRBV11-2 and TRBJ2-7; D not certain. The J call may be incorrect, as the DNA end agrees better with TRBJ2-5. CDR3 length equals 13 residues. Germline V gene data show CDR1 as SGHAT and CDR2 as FQNNGV. CDR3 sequence reads: CASSVGARETQYF. Here the CDR3 DNA reads TGTGCCAGCAGCGTAGGTGCTAGAGAGACCCAGTACTTC.

This clonotype turned up a few times. This chain links TRBV7-8 with TRBJ2-1, with 8 nucleotides matching TRBD2. The CDR3 length is 15 residues. Germline CDR1 and CDR2: SGHVS and FQNEAQ. With V trimmed by 7 bases and J by 5 bases, 10 bases remained unmatched. The CDR3 coding sequence is TGTGCCAGCACCAAAAAACTAGCGGTAAACAATGAGCAGTTCTTC. Translated, it gives CASTKKLAVNNEQFF.

The V and J genes are TRBV6-2 or TRBV6-3 and TRBJ2-1; TRBD2 agrees at 13 bases. CDR3 length: 16 residues. V lost 7 bases, J lost 2 bases, and 5 bases stayed unmatched. The germline V gene encodes CDR1 MNHEY and CDR2 SVGEGT. The CDR3 protein is CASKGLAGDTYNEQFF. The CDR3 nucleotides read TGTGCCAGCAAAGGACTAGCGGGGGATACCTACAATGAGCAGTTCTTC.

This clonotype has just a few counts. V is TRBV7-6 and J is TRBJ2-7; maybe TRBD2 (5 bases). The germline CDR1 and CDR2 sequences are SGHVS and FNYEAQ. Trimming took 1 base from V and 6 from J, leaving 7 bases between them. The CDR3 extends over 12 amino acids. CDR3 DNA sequence: TGTGCCAGCAGCTTAGGGGAGAGCGAGCAGTACTTC. This sequence encodes CASSLGESEQYF. Full variable domain (remainder filled in from reference TRBV7-6 and TRBJ2-7): GAGVSQSPRYKVTKRGQDVALRCDPISGHVSLYWYRQALGQGPEFLTYFNYEAQQDKSGLPNDRFSAERPEGSISTLTIQRTEQRDSAMYRCASSLGESEQYFGPGTRLTVT.

The chain couples TRBV6-6 to TRBJ2-5; 8 bases are shared with TRBD2. The CDR3 runs to 13 residues. J was trimmed by 4 bases and V by 8 bases; bases with no gene match: 6. Per the germline V gene, CDR1 is MNHNY and CDR2 is SVGAGI (reference sequence). The CDR3 bases are TGTGCCAGCGTCCGGGGGGGCCTAGAGACCCAGTACTTC. It codes for CASVRGGLETQYF.